This TCR beta chain was identified during a study of blood T cell repertoires in COVID-19. The V segment lost 5 bases and the J segment 4 bases; nucleotides outside the gene matches: 8. This CDR3 has 13 amino acids. CDR1 and CDR2 from the germline V gene are SQVTM and ANQGSEA. Here immunoSEQ multiplex PCR was the method, and the copy in TCRdb shows in-frame clones only, minus some. This sample has roughly 100,000 clones; just under 85% occur once, and the top ten carry roughly 3.4%. Material for sequencing was peripheral blood. The sequence derives from an elderly woman with active or convalescent COVID-19. V usage is TRBV29-1 and J usage is TRBJ2-7, with 7 positions matching TRBD2. The CDR3 sequence is CSVSREGGYEQYF. The CDR3, as DNA: TGCAGCGTTAGTAGGGAGGGTGGATACGAGCAGTACTTC.